Listed here are 21 T cell receptor beta chains from one sample, sequenced in a study of OX40 agonist ivuxolimab in advanced cancers. Some clones are missing from TCRdb's copy, which holds only in-frame ones; the method was immunoSEQ multiplex PCR. The table includes around 63,000 clones, about nine tenths detected once. Sequences were derived from CD4+ or CD8+ T cells sorted from blood, sampled in a trial of the OX40 agonist ivuxolimab. These receptors all come from an adult with an advanced solid tumor such as melanoma, head and neck, liver or kidney cancer.

The chain carries TRBV11-2 and TRBJ1-5, with 12 bases aligning to TRBD1. The germline V gene encodes CDR1 SGHAT and CDR2 FQNNGV. The V segment lost 4 bases and the J segment 2 bases; nucleotides outside the gene matches: 9. The CDR3 contains 18 residues. CDR3 loop: CASSSTGTGGRGNQPQHF. In DNA form, the CDR3 reads TGTGCCAGCAGCTCCACGGGGACAGGGGGCCGGGGCAATCAGCCCCAGCATTTT.

The chain uses TRBV2 and TRBJ2-2; tentative D call: TRBD2 (6 bases). CDR1 is SNHLY and CDR2 is FYNNEI in the germline V gene. V was shortened by 7 bases and J by 2 bases, with 11 bases between the two germline ends. The CDR3 loop spans 14 amino acids. CDR3 amino acids: CASKQGLNTGELFF. CDR3 sequence (DNA): TGTGCCAGCAAGCAGGGACTCAACACCGGGGAGCTGTTTTTT.

The chain joins TRBV10-1 to TRBJ1-6; D gene unclear. V lost 0 bases, J lost 6 bases, and 3 bases lay in between. CDR3 length: 13 residues. In germline, CDR1 is WNHNN, CDR2 SYGVQD (reference sequence). In DNA, the CDR3 is TGCGCCAGCAGTGAGTCCGGTAATTCACCCCTCCACTTT. Translation gives CASSESGNSPLHF.

The rearrangement links TRBV5-6 to TRBJ2-7, with 8 bases aligning to TRBD1. The CDR3 covers 15 residues. Losses at the gene ends were 0 bases for V and 2 bases for J; bases not matched to a gene: 4. Germline V gene data show CDR1 as SGHDT and CDR2 as YYEEEE. The CDR3 nucleotides are TGTGCCAGCAGCTTGGAGGACAGGGTCACCTACGAGCAGTACTTC. Encoded protein: CASSLEDRVTYEQYF.

The chain uses TRBV7-8 and TRBJ1-3; D gene uncertain. The germline V and J ends were trimmed by 1 base and 7 bases, with 11 bases remaining between them. The CDR3 loop spans 14 amino acids. Germline V lookup: CDR1 SGHVS, CDR2 FQNEAQ. The CDR3 region has the DNA TGTGCCAGCAGCTTAGACAGCACGGGGAACACCATATATTTT. Protein product: CASSLDSTGNTIYF.

The chain recombines TRBV19 with TRBJ2-3; no clear D. The V end lost 8 bases, the J end lost 3 bases, and 6 bases lay between the germline ends. CDR3 length: 11 amino acids. Per the germline V gene, CDR1 is LNHDA and CDR2 is SQIVND (reference sequence). CDR3 sequence reads: CASGTTDTQYF. CDR3 DNA sequence: TGTGCCAGTGGCACAACAGATACGCAGTATTTT.

The J gene is TRBJ1-2, the V gene TRBV5-4; D unclear. The length of the CDR3 is 12 residues. The V gene's germline CDR1 is SGHNT and CDR2 YYREEE (reference sequence). Trimming shortened V by 2 bases and J by 2 bases, and 4 bases separated the two germline ends. The CDR3 DNA reads TGTGCCAGCAGCTTAGAGAACTATGGCTACACCTTC. Protein sequence: CASSLENYGYTF.

This chain links TRBV4-2 with TRBJ1-2, with TRBD1 matching over 8 bases. Losses at the gene ends were 1 base for V and 8 bases for J; bases not matched to a gene: 9. Per the germline V gene, CDR1 is LGHNA and CDR2 is YNFKEQ. This CDR3 has 15 residues. CDR3 nucleotide sequence: TGTGCCAGCAGCCAAGCCCTGGACAGGGTAGGGGGCTACACCTTC. Translation gives CASSQALDRVGGYTF.

J is TRBJ1-4 and V is TRBV4-2; TRBD1 might be the D (6 bases). Trimming removed 1 base from V and 7 bases from J, with 13 bases in between. This CDR3 region has 15 residues. Germline V gives CDR1 LGHNA, CDR2 YNFKEQ. Here the CDR3 DNA reads TGTGCCAGCAGCCAAGGGGGGCAGGGTAGTGAAAAACTGTTTTTT. It translates to CASSQGGQGSEKLFF.

The DNA for the CDR3 is TGTGCCAGCAGCGTAGATAGCTCTGGAAACACCATATATTTT. As protein: CASSVDSSGNTIYF. V gene TRBV9 combines with J gene TRBJ1-3; D remains unclear. With 0 bases removed from V and 0 bases from J, the gap between germline ends came to 4 bases. This CDR3 region has 14 residues. Germline CDR1 is SGDLS and CDR2 is YYNGEE.

The V and J genes are TRBV7-2 and TRBJ1-2, with TRBD1 as a possible D gene (6 bases). Germline assignment: CDR1 SGHTA and CDR2 FQGNSA. This CDR3 has 14 residues. V gave up 1 base and J gave up 7 bases, with 13 bases separating them. CDR3 sequence reads: CASSLVPGAGGYTF. The CDR3 nucleotides read TGTGCCAGCAGCTTAGTCCCGGGGGCTGGTGGCTACACCTTC.

This sequence joins TRBV5-1 and TRBJ1-1; the D gene is possibly TRBD1 (6 bases). The CDR3 contains 15 residues. Trimming removed 0 bases from V and 6 bases from J, with 15 bases in between. The germline V gene has CDR1 SGHRS and CDR2 YFSETQ. For the CDR3, the DNA is TGCGCCAGCAGCTTGGATGTCAGGGGTAACGCTGAAGCTTTCTTT. Its protein product is CASSLDVRGNAEAFF.

The gene calls are TRBV7-6 and TRBJ2-2, with a weak D call TRBD1 (5 bases). V lost 5 bases, J lost 2 bases, and 15 bases lay in between. CDR1 is SGHVS and CDR2 is FNYEAQ in the germline V gene. The CDR3 sequence is 16 residues long. The CDR3 loop is CASSPIKTDNTGELFF. CDR3 bases: TGTGCCAGCAGCCCGATAAAGACAGACAACACCGGGGAGCTGTTTTTT.

The J gene is TRBJ1-4, the V gene TRBV10-3; the match to TRBD1 covers 10 bases. The CDR3 runs to 15 residues. Germline V lookup: CDR1 ENHRY, CDR2 SYGVKD. Trimming cost V 11 bases and J 0 bases; bases outside gene matches: 6. Here the CDR3 reads CASRTGGATNEKLFF. The CDR3 nucleotides read TGTGCCTCTCGGACAGGGGGTGCAACTAATGAAAAACTGTTTTTT.

The rearrangement joins TRBV5-6 to TRBJ1-2; 9 positions match TRBD1. The CDR3 extends over 15 amino acids. CDR1 and CDR2 (germline): SGHDT, YYEEEE. The ends lost 4 bases at V and 7 bases at J; junction bases unmatched: 11. For the CDR3, the DNA is TGTGCCAGCAGCCCGGAGAGGACAGGGGTCTTTGGCTACACCTTC. This translates into CASSPERTGVFGYTF.

The V call is TRBV10-3, the J call TRBJ1-5; weak D call: TRBD1 (6 bases). Per the germline V gene, CDR1 is ENHRY and CDR2 is SYGVKD. The V and J ends lost 6 bases and 3 bases respectively, with 9 bases between them. The length of the CDR3 is 13 residues. The CDR3 loop reads CAISRDTNQPQHF. CDR3 nucleotide sequence: TGTGCCATCAGCCGGGACACCAATCAGCCCCAGCATTTT.

The chain uses TRBV30 and TRBJ1-5; weak D call: TRBD1 (6 bases). Per the germline V gene, CDR1 is GTSNPN and CDR2 is SVGIG (reference sequence). The V gene lost 5 bases and the J gene lost 4 bases, with 15 bases spanning the gap. This CDR3 comprises 14 residues. The CDR3 reads CAWSRGISNQPQHF. CDR3 coding DNA: TGTGCCTGGTCAAGGGGGATCTCTAATCAGCCCCAGCATTTT.

This clone was picked up a small number of times. The chain uses TRBV6-6 and TRBJ1-4; D is undetermined. Trimming pared 5 bases from V and 4 bases from J, leaving 2 bases between. CDR1 and CDR2 (germline): MNHNY, SVGAGI (reference sequence). The CDR3 loop spans 11 amino acids. Written as DNA, the CDR3 is TGTGCCAGCAGTGGTAATGAAAAACTGTTTTTT. Amino acid sequence: CASSGNEKLFF.

The chain couples TRBV2 to TRBJ1-2, with no clear D. Germline assignment: CDR1 SNHLY and CDR2 FYNNEI. This CDR3 has 13 amino acids. V was shortened by 4 bases and J by 7 bases, with 13 bases between the two germline ends. CDR3 loop: CASSVEPFRGYTF. The CDR3 DNA reads as TGTGCCAGCAGTGTGGAACCTTTCCGTGGCTACACCTTC.

V usage is TRBV11-2 and J usage is TRBJ2-7; 10 nucleotides match TRBD2. Trimming took 1 base from V and 3 from J; bases not matched to a gene: 3. The CDR3 is 15 residues long. Germline V CDR1 and CDR2: SGHAT, FQNNGV. The CDR3 loop reads CASSLVLAGIYEQYF. The CDR3 nucleotides are TGTGCCAGCAGCTTAGTACTAGCGGGGATCTACGAGCAGTACTTC.

This chain links TRBV18 with TRBJ1-1; a possible D gene is TRBD1 (5 bases). V shed 3 bases and J shed 6 bases, with 11 bases lying between them. Germline-derived CDR1 and CDR2 are KGHSH and LQKENI. The CDR3 length is 13 residues. CDR3 amino acids: CASSPRGRAEAFF. CDR3 nucleotide sequence: TGTGCCAGCTCACCCCGGGGGAGGGCTGAAGCTTTCTTT.